These 30 T cell receptor beta chains were sequenced from one sample in a study of T cell responses to AZD1222 COVID-19 vaccine. Repertoires were generated with immunoSEQ multiplex PCR, while TCRdb's copy carries only in-frame clones and drops some. The sample includes 110,000 to 150,000 clones, around nine tenths of them seen just once. The input for sequencing was peripheral blood, taken 28 days after the second AZD1222 dose. These receptors were obtained from an adult who received the AZD1222 COVID-19 vaccine.

This chain connects TRBV6-2 or TRBV6-3 to TRBJ2-1; no firm D call. The germline gives CDR1 MNHEY, CDR2 SVGEGT. V lost 2 bases and J 10 bases, leaving 12 bases between the germline ends. The CDR3 has 13 residues. The CDR3 loop is CASSYEVLIEQFF. CDR3 sequence (DNA): TGTGCCAGCAGTTACGAGGTACTTATAGAGCAGTTCTTC.

Comments on this clone: Other DNA sequences in this sample translate to the same CDR3. The chain employs TRBV28 and TRBJ1-2; D is possibly TRBD1 (6 bases). This CDR3 is built from 12 residues. With 8 bases removed from V and 4 bases from J, the gap between germline ends came to 11 bases. Germline CDR1 reads MDHEN; CDR2 reads SYDVKM. In nucleotides, the CDR3 is TGTGCCAGCTCGCGGACAGTCTATGGCTACACCTTC. This gives the protein CASSRTVYGYTF.

The V and J genes are TRBV11-3 and TRBJ2-3; perhaps TRBD1 as D (6 bases). The CDR3 consists of 15 residues. Trimming cost V 2 bases and J 1 base, with 10 bases left between them. Germline assignment: CDR1 SGHNT and CDR2 YENEEA. In DNA form, the CDR3 reads TGTGCCAGCAGCTTACAGGGGCAGCGCACAGATACGCAGTATTTT. Its protein is CASSLQGQRTDTQYF.

This clone showed up just a few times. This chain links TRBV7-9 with TRBJ2-5, with D perhaps matching TRBD1 or TRBD2 (7 bases each). V dropped 7 bases and J dropped 4 bases, with 16 bases sitting between them. The CDR3 consists of 14 residues. From germline, CDR1 is SEHNR and CDR2 FQNEAQ (reference sequence). Here the CDR3 DNA reads TGTGCCAGCACCCCCAGGGGGGGAGGAGAGACCCAGTACTTC. Its translation is CASTPRGGGETQYF.

The chain uses TRBV15 and TRBJ1-5; D is unresolved. Germline V gene lookup returns CDR1 LNHNV and CDR2 YYDKDF (reference sequence). This CDR3 contains 14 residues. Trimming took 1 base from V and 0 from J, leaving 4 bases between them. In nucleotides, the CDR3 is TGTGCCACCAGCAGAGGGGATAGCAATCAGCCCCAGCATTTT. It encodes CATSRGDSNQPQHF.

CDR3 nucleotide sequence: TGTGCCAGCAACCGAGCCGGGACAGGGGGAACCGGGGAGCTGTTTTTT. It encodes CASNRAGTGGTGELFF. The V call is TRBV28, the J call TRBJ2-2; 11 positions agree with TRBD1. The CDR3 runs 16 residues. The germline V gene encodes CDR1 MDHEN and CDR2 SYDVKM. V dropped 7 bases and J dropped 5; count of bases not matched to a gene: 9.

The V gene is TRBV2, the J gene TRBJ2-1; D is uncertain. Trimming took off 7 bases at V and 0 bases at J, with 10 bases between the two ends. The CDR3 contains 14 residues. The germline gives CDR1 SNHLY, CDR2 FYNNEI. The CDR3 DNA sequence: TGTGCCAGCAACCGCGCTAGCTCCTACAATGAGCAGTTCTTC. Amino acid sequence: CASNRASSYNEQFF.

This rearrangement joins TRBV10-2 to TRBJ1-1; 7 bases match TRBD1. Germline assignment: CDR1 WSHSY and CDR2 SAAADI. The CDR3 has 12 residues. The J segment lost 10 bases and the V segment lost 4 bases, leaving 6 bases of the junction unmatched. CDR3 bases: TGCGCCAGCAGTGCGGAACCAGGGGGAGCTTTCTTT. Residues: CASSAEPGGAFF.

The chain recombines TRBV6-2 or TRBV6-3 with TRBJ1-2; D not resolved. Per the germline V gene, CDR1 is MNHEY and CDR2 is SVGEGT. The CDR3 consists of 16 residues. Trimming removed 2 bases from V and 7 bases from J, with 20 bases in between. The DNA of the CDR3 is TGTGCCAGCAGTTACGGGCTTCTTTTGGGGAAAGGTGGCTACACCTTC. This encodes CASSYGLLLGKGGYTF.

The chain recombines TRBV21-1 with TRBJ1-1; the listed D gene, TRBD1, was not tested against the DNA. TRBV21-1 has pseudogene status. The CDR3 is 18 residues long. Here the CDR3 DNA reads TGTGCCAGCAGCAAAGCCCCCGACAGGATTGGATCTAACGCTGAAGCTTTCTTT. This translates into CASSKAPDRIGSNAEAFF.

The chain carries TRBV5-1 and TRBJ2-6; perhaps TRBD1 as D (5 bases). The germline V gene encodes CDR1 SGHRS and CDR2 YFSETQ. Trimming took 3 bases from V and 0 from J, leaving 13 bases between them. CDR3 length equals 17 residues. CDR3 residues: CASSWMTDLSGANVLTF. CDR3 bases: TGCGCCAGCAGCTGGATGACAGACCTCTCTGGGGCCAACGTCCTGACTTTC.

The chain uses TRBV2 and TRBJ2-2; D is unresolved. Trimming left V 6 bases short and J 1 base short, with 15 bases between. The CDR3 totals 16 residues. Germline CDR1 reads SNHLY; CDR2 reads FYNNEI. CDR3 amino acids: CASRDVRPVNTGELFF. The CDR3 bases are TGTGCCAGCAGAGACGTTCGCCCTGTGAACACCGGGGAGCTGTTTTTT.

The rearrangement joins TRBV28 to TRBJ2-7, with D hard to call. The V end was cut by 10 bases, the J end by 0 bases, with 16 bases between. The CDR3 covers 14 residues. CDR1 and CDR2 from the germline V gene are MDHEN and SYDVKM. The CDR3 here is CATRGRPSSYEQYF. The CDR3 DNA reads TGTGCCACTCGTGGGCGGCCGAGCTCCTACGAGCAGTACTTC.

V gene TRBV10-1 combines with J gene TRBJ2-3, with D perhaps TRBD1 (7 bases). Germline lookup yields CDR1 WNHNN and CDR2 SYGVQD (reference sequence). The CDR3 runs to 19 residues. The DNA for the CDR3 is TGCCCCGGGGGACAGAAAAAAGGGATGGGAGTTTCTAGCACAGATACGCAGTATTTT. Amino acid sequence: CPGGQKKGMGVSSTDTQYF.

The V gene is TRBV2, the J gene TRBJ2-7, with D perhaps TRBD1 (5 bases). Trimming removed 3 bases from V and 1 base from J, with 10 bases in between. Germline CDR1 reads SNHLY; CDR2 reads FYNNEI. This CDR3 has 14 residues. CDR3 in DNA: TGTGCCAGCAGTGATCAGGGCTTTTCCTACGAGCAGTACTTC. Translated: CASSDQGFSYEQYF.

This clone was detected a few times. The chain recombines TRBV4-3 with TRBJ1-2; possibly TRBD1 for D (5 bases). Germline lookup yields CDR1 LGHNA and CDR2 YSLEER. Trimming removed 0 bases from V and 4 bases from J, with 12 bases in between. The CDR3 runs 15 residues. The chain's CDR3 is CASSQDFGALYGYTF. CDR3 in DNA: TGCGCCAGCAGCCAAGATTTTGGGGCCCTCTATGGCTACACCTTC.

This clone was counted a single time. The same CDR3 can be traced to other DNA sequences in this sample. This chain connects TRBV18 to TRBJ1-5, with 8 bases fitting TRBD1. CDR1 and CDR2 from the germline V gene are KGHSH and LQKENI. CDR3 length: 15 residues. J was trimmed by 2 bases and V by 2 bases; bases with no gene match: 2. CDR3 coding DNA: TGTGCCAGCTCACCAGACAGGGGAGGCAATCAGCCCCAGCATTTT. Translated: CASSPDRGGNQPQHF.

This clone has a handful of counts. The chain couples TRBV24-1 to TRBJ2-5; 10 bases agree with TRBD2. CDR3 length: 13 residues. V lost 10 bases to trimming and J lost 6 bases; unmatched junction nucleotides: 7. The V gene's germline CDR1 is KGHDR and CDR2 SFDVKD. This CDR3 reads CATQAGGMKTQYF. The CDR3 nucleotides read TGTGCCACTCAAGCGGGGGGGATGAAGACCCAGTACTTC.

The V call is TRBV24-1, the J call TRBJ2-3; D not resolved. V was cut by 6 bases and J by 2 bases, with 8 bases left in between. The CDR3 contains 13 residues. Germline V gene data show CDR1 as KGHDR and CDR2 as SFDVKD. CDR3 bases: TGTGCCACCAGTCCCGGTTCCACAGATACGCAGTATTTT. Its translation is CATSPGSTDTQYF.

This clone has only one observation. This rearrangement joins TRBV30 to TRBJ2-7; 13 positions match TRBD2. The V segment lost 3 bases and the J segment 6 bases; nucleotides outside the gene matches: 14. This CDR3 has 17 amino acids. CDR1 and CDR2 from the germline V gene are GTSNPN and SVGIG (reference sequence). The CDR3 DNA sequence: TGTGCCTGGAGGGGGGGGACTAGCGGGACAGGGGCTCCCGAGCAGTACTTC. This gives the protein CAWRGGTSGTGAPEQYF.

This chain connects TRBV18 to TRBJ2-7; no firm D call. The CDR3 has 12 residues. The germline V gene has CDR1 KGHSH and CDR2 LQKENI. V gave up 5 bases and J gave up 2 bases, with 7 bases separating them. The CDR3 DNA is TGTGCCAGCTCAGCCGAGACCTACGAGCAGTACTTC. Translating it yields CASSAETYEQYF.

This chain uses TRBV5-4 with TRBJ1-1; no clear D. Germline values: CDR1 SGHNT, CDR2 YYREEE (reference sequence). The CDR3 consists of 14 residues. Trimming took 4 bases from V and 0 from J, leaving 10 bases between them. The CDR3 coding sequence is TGTGCCAGCAGCGTTGGACGGATGAACACTGAAGCTTTCTTT. This translates into CASSVGRMNTEAFF.

The rearrangement joins TRBV5-6 to TRBJ1-2, with a tentative D call TRBD1 (6 bases). The length of the CDR3 is 13 residues. V was trimmed by 5 bases and J by 6 bases, leaving 14 bases between them. Germline CDR1 is SGHDT and CDR2 is YYEEEE. The CDR3 reads CASRTGLWDGYTF. CDR3 DNA sequence: TGTGCCAGCAGAACAGGGCTCTGGGATGGCTACACCTTC.

The gene calls are TRBV18 and TRBJ2-2; D unresolved. This CDR3 has 14 amino acids. Germline lookup yields CDR1 KGHSH and CDR2 LQKENI. V shed 2 bases and J shed 3 bases, with 7 bases lying between them. In nucleotides, the CDR3 is TGTGCCAGCTCACCAATAGGGTACACCGGGGAGCTGTTTTTT. Its translation is CASSPIGYTGELFF.

The rearrangement uses TRBV3-1 (or the pseudogene TRBV3-2) and TRBJ1-6; 9 bases line up with TRBD1. CDR3 length: 19 amino acids. With 1 base clipped from V and 4 bases from J, the junction kept 11 bases outside the gene matches. In germline, CDR1 is LGHDT, CDR2 YNNKEL (reference sequence). The chain's CDR3 is CASSQGAFPGQGYNSPLHF. The CDR3 DNA reads as TGTGCCAGCAGCCAAGGGGCTTTCCCGGGACAGGGATATAATTCACCCCTCCACTTT.

The V and J genes are TRBV4-1 and TRBJ1-5; TRBD1 agrees at 10 bases. V shed 1 base and J 7 bases; nucleotides not matched to a gene: 7. Germline V gene lookup returns CDR1 MGHRA and CDR2 YSYEKL. The CDR3 is 16 amino acids. CDR3 sequence: CASSQGPGQGTQPQHF. Here the CDR3 DNA reads TGCGCCAGCAGCCAAGGACCGGGACAGGGGACACAGCCCCAGCATTTT.

This chain links TRBV18 with TRBJ2-2; 8 bases agree with TRBD2. The trim removed 0 bases at V and 7 bases at J, leaving 13 bases unmatched. The CDR3 contains 18 residues. The germline V gene encodes CDR1 KGHSH and CDR2 LQKENI. This CDR3 reads CASSPPGLAGNGDGELFF. As DNA, the CDR3 is TGTGCCAGCTCACCACCGGGTCTAGCGGGCAACGGGGACGGGGAGCTGTTTTTT.

This chain links TRBV7-9 with TRBJ1-1, with D uncertain. V was pared by 4 bases and J by 2 bases, with 8 bases between. The CDR3 has 13 amino acids. CDR1 is SEHNR and CDR2 is FQNEAQ in the germline V gene (reference sequence). The CDR3 DNA reads as TGTGCCAGCAGCTCGACTACCAACACTGAAGCTTTCTTT. Translating gives CASSSTTNTEAFF. The full variable domain, completed using reference TRBV7-9 and TRBJ1-1, is DTGVSQNPRHKITKRGQNVTFRCDPISEHNRLYWYRQTLGQGPEFLTYFQNEAQLEKSRLLSDRFSAERPKGSFSTLEIQRTEQGDSAMYLCASSSTTNTEAFFGQGTRLTVV.

This chain links TRBV28 with TRBJ1-6; the match to TRBD1 covers 7 bases. The CDR3 has 14 amino acids. J lost 13 bases, V lost 6 bases, and 12 bases had no gene match. CDR1 is MDHEN and CDR2 is SYDVKM in the germline V gene. The DNA of the CDR3 is TGTGCCAGCAGCCCTGGGGACAGTTTCGATCCCCTCCACTTT. This translates into CASSPGDSFDPLHF.

This sequence joins TRBV4-1 and TRBJ2-7, with no clear D. V was clipped by 0 bases and J by 6 bases, with 18 bases between them. CDR3 length: 16 amino acids. Germline V CDR1 and CDR2: MGHRA, YSYEKL. For the CDR3, the DNA is TGCGCCAGCAGCCAAGAGGGTGTCGCCACGCGACGCGAGCAGTACTTC. This gives the protein CASSQEGVATRREQYF.